This is a list of T cell receptor beta chains from one sample in a study of OX40 agonist ivuxolimab in advanced cancers. Profiled with immunoSEQ multiplex PCR; TCRdb holds only in-frame clones, not every one. The sample includes some 64,000 clones, 84% of them seen just once. The sample was CD4+ or CD8+ T cells sorted from blood, taken in a trial of the OX40 agonist ivuxolimab. The receptors originated from an adult with an advanced solid tumor such as melanoma, head and neck, liver or kidney cancer. The CDR3 runs from the conserved cysteine through the conserved F or W. A D gene is named only where the DNA matches it firmly. Clone size is stated in some rows and not others, as once, few, many or a class when expanded.

J: TRBJ2-7; length: 15; V: TRBV5-6; D: NA; size: NA; CDR3: CASSLIWRGRYEQYF; DNA: TGTGCCAGCAGCTTAATTTGGCGGGGACGCTACGAGCAGTACTTC
J: TRBJ2-1; length: 14; V: TRBV7-2; D: NA; size: once; CDR3: CASSLAGGPNEQFF; DNA: TGTGCCAGCAGCTTAGCGGGGGGGCCCAATGAGCAGTTCTTC
J: TRBJ2-5; length: 12; V: TRBV10-3; D: NA; size: NA; CDR3: CATRRGQETQYF; DNA: TGTGCCACTAGACGGGGACAAGAGACCCAGTACTTC
J: TRBJ1-2; length: 14; V: TRBV27; D: TRBD1; size: NA; CDR3: CASSLKGGGYGYTF; DNA: TGTGCCAGCAGTTTAAAAGGGGGCGGCTATGGCTACACCTTC
J: TRBJ2-3; length: 15; V: TRBV6-6; D: NA; size: NA; CDR3: CASSYNWGQTDTQYF; DNA: TGTGCCAGCAGTTACAATTGGGGGCAGACAGATACGCAGTATTTT
J: TRBJ1-5; length: 18; V: TRBV7-8; D: TRBD1; size: few; CDR3: CASSTPGQGTYSNQPQHF; DNA: TGTGCCAGCAGCACACCGGGACAGGGAACATATAGCAATCAGCCCCAGCATTTT
J: TRBJ2-5; length: 13; V: TRBV5-1; D: NA; size: once; CDR3: CASSLRTEETQYF; DNA: TGCGCCAGCAGCTTGAGGACAGAAGAGACCCAGTACTTC
J: TRBJ1-5; length: 16; V: TRBV6-1; D: TRBD1; size: NA; CDR3: CASSKGQGVGHQPQHF; DNA: TGTGCCAGCAGTAAAGGACAGGGGGTAGGCCATCAGCCCCAGCATTTT
J: TRBJ2-1; length: 13; V: TRBV7-2; D: NA; size: NA; CDR3: CASSGASYNEQFF; DNA: TGTGCCAGCAGCGGCGCCTCCTACAATGAGCAGTTCTTC
J: TRBJ2-5; length: 15; V: TRBV5-6; D: NA; size: NA; CDR3: CASSLGQLYQETQYF; DNA: TGTGCCAGCAGCTTGGGACAGTTGTACCAAGAGACCCAGTACTTC
J: TRBJ1-2; length: 13; V: TRBV7-6; D: NA; size: NA; CDR3: CASSSNWQTGYTF; DNA: TGTGCCAGCAGCTCCAATTGGCAAACGGGCTACACCTTC
J: TRBJ2-5; length: 13; V: TRBV6-5; D: NA; size: NA; CDR3: CASSYSFAETQYF; DNA: TGTGCCAGCAGTTACTCGTTCGCGGAGACCCAGTACTTC
J: TRBJ1-5; length: 15; V: TRBV2; D: NA; size: NA; CDR3: CASSEGQDSNQPQHF; DNA: TGTGCCAGCAGTGAAGGCCAGGATAGCAATCAGCCCCAGCATTTT
J: TRBJ2-7; length: 16; V: TRBV21-1; D: NA; size: NA; CDR3: CASSKGRDRGRSEQYF; DNA: TGTGCCAGCAGCAAAGGCCGGGACAGGGGCAGGTCGGAGCAGTACTTC
J: TRBJ1-3; length: 14; V: TRBV4-1; D: NA; size: once; CDR3: CASSAPTQGNTIYF; DNA: TGCGCCAGCAGCGCTCCTACCCAGGGAAACACCATATATTTT
J: TRBJ1-3; length: 13; V: TRBV15; D: NA; size: NA; CDR3: CATSRDSRNTIYF; DNA: TGTGCCACCAGCAGAGATTCGCGGAACACCATATATTTT
J: TRBJ2-5; length: 14; V: TRBV28; D: NA; size: NA; CDR3: CASTTRRDQETQYF; DNA: TGTGCCAGCACTACTCGAAGGGACCAAGAGACCCAGTACTTC
J: TRBJ1-6; length: 15; V: TRBV4-2; D: TRBD1; size: few; CDR3: CASSQEGQNNSPLHF; DNA: TGTGCCAGCAGCCAAGAGGGACAGAATAATTCACCCCTCCACTTT
J: TRBJ2-5; length: 15; V: TRBV5-1; D: NA; size: NA; CDR3: CASSLGDRPLETQYF; DNA: TGCGCCAGCAGCTTGGGTGACAGACCCTTAGAGACCCAGTACTTC
J: TRBJ2-7; length: 14; V: TRBV6-1; D: TRBD1; size: NA; CDR3: CASSVLDRDYEQYF; DNA: TGTGCCAGCAGTGTCCTCGACAGGGACTACGAGCAGTACTTC
J: TRBJ1-1; length: 17; V: TRBV7-9; D: NA; size: NA; CDR3: CASSLGEQGVVHTEAFF; DNA: TGTGCCAGCAGCTTAGGGGAACAGGGAGTGGTTCACACTGAAGCTTTCTTT
J: TRBJ1-4; length: 14; V: TRBV12-5; D: TRBD1; size: NA; CDR3: CASGLGRQGEKLFF; DNA: TGTGCTAGTGGTTTGGGCCGACAGGGGGAAAAACTGTTTTTT
J: TRBJ1-2; length: 14; V: TRBV5-8; D: TRBD1; size: NA; CDR3: CASSSGTGDYGYTF; DNA: TGTGCCAGCAGTTCCGGGACAGGGGACTATGGCTACACCTTC
J: TRBJ1-4; length: 15; V: TRBV10-3; D: NA; size: NA; CDR3: CAISESGGEYEKLFF; DNA: TGTGCCATCAGTGAGTCCGGGGGCGAATATGAAAAACTGTTTTTT